The TCR beta chain described here comes from a study of cytomegalovirus exposure and HLA in healthy donors. General observations from the study: CMV serostatus was the sole immune exposure information available.

Concerning this clone: The antigen is undetermined.

In germline, CDR1 is LNHDA, CDR2 SQIVND (reference sequence). Trimming cost V 5 bases and J 6 bases; bases outside gene matches: 9. This CDR3 spans 14 amino acids. PCR was performed using 60 Vbeta and 13 Jbeta primers. Clones were sequenced by immunoSEQ multiplex PCR, and TCRdb holds only the in-frame ones, with some missing. Recorded for this sample: 200,000 to 250,000 clones. The rearrangement links TRBV19 to TRBJ1-2; 7 positions match TRBD1. This TCR was recovered from a woman aged 30 to 39 in good health and CMV-seropositive. What was sequenced was PBMCs. Written as DNA, the CDR3 is TGTGCCAGTAGTCACGACAGGGCTAAGGATGGCTACACCTTC. As protein: CASSHDRAKDGYTF.